The source of this T cell receptor beta chain is a study of cytomegalovirus exposure and HLA in healthy donors. In germline, CDR1 is WNHNN, CDR2 SYGVQD (reference sequence). CDR3 length equals 16 residues. V lost 5 bases and J 5 bases, leaving 21 bases between the germline ends. Amplification used 60 Vbeta primers and 13 Jbeta primers. Sequenced by immunoSEQ multiplex PCR; TCRdb stores in-frame clones only, minus some. The data show under 200,000 clones, roughly 84% seen once. This receptor was obtained from a male donor in good health and CMV-seronegative. The chain couples TRBV10-1 to TRBJ1-2; D ambiguous. Sequencing was performed on PBMCs. CDR3 coding DNA: TGCGCCAGCAGTCCCAGCGACTCCACCGGAATATATGGCTACACCTTC. Protein product: CASSPSDSTGIYGYTF.